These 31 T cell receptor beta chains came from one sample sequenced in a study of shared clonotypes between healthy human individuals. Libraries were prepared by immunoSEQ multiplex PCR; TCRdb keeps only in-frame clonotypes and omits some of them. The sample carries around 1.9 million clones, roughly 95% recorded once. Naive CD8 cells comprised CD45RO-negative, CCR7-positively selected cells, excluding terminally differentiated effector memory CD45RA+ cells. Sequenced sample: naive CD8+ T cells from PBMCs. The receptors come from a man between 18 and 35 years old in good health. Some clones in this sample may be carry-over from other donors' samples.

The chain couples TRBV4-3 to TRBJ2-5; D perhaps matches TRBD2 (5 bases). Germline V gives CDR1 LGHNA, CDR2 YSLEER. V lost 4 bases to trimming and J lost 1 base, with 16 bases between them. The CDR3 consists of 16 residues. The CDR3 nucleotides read TGCGCCAGCAGCCCCGGTAGCGCGTCAGCCCAAGAGACCCAGTACTTC. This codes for CASSPGSASAQETQYF.

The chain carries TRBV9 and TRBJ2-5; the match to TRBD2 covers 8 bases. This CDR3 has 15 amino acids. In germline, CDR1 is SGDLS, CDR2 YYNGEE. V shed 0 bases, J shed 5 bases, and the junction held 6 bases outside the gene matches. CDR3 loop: CASSVGASGRETQYF. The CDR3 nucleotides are TGTGCCAGCAGCGTAGGGGCTAGCGGGCGGGAGACCCAGTACTTC.

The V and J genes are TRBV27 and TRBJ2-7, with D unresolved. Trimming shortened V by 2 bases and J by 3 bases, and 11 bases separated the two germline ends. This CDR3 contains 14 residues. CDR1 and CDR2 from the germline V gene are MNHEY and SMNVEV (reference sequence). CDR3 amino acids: CASSLLGPDYEQYF. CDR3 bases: TGTGCCAGCAGTTTACTCGGGCCGGACTACGAGCAGTACTTC.

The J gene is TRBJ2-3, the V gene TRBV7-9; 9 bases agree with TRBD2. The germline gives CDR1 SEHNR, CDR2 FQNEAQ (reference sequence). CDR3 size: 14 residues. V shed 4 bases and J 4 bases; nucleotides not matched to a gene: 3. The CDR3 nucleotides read TGTGCCAGCAGCTCTTTAGCGGGAGCAGATACGCAGTATTTT. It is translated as CASSSLAGADTQYF.

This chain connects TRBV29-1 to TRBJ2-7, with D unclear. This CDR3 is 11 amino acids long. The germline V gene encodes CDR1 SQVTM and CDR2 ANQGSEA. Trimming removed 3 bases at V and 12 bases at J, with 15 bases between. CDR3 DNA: TGCAGCGTTGAGGAGAACCTTCTGTCGTACTTC. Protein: CSVEENLLSYF.

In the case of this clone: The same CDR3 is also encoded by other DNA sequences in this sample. DNA for the CDR3: TGTGCCAGCAGCTTTGGAATCCTGAACACTGAAGCTTTCTTT. Translating gives CASSFGILNTEAFF. V is TRBV7-9 and J is TRBJ1-1; D call uncertain. CDR1 and CDR2 from the germline V gene are SEHNR and FQNEAQ (reference sequence). V was clipped by 3 bases and J by 0 bases, with 8 bases between them. The CDR3 is made up of 14 amino acids.

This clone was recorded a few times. CDR3: CASSLGDSKHF. CDR3 sequence (DNA): TGTGCCAGCAGCTTGGGGGACAGCAAGCATTTT. This chain uses TRBV7-9 with TRBJ1-5, with 7 nucleotides matching TRBD1. The CDR3 has 11 residues. Germline values: CDR1 SEHNR, CDR2 FQNEAQ (reference sequence). With 3 bases clipped from V and 14 bases from J, the junction kept 4 bases outside the gene matches.

The CDR3 here is CASSVGADEAFF. For the CDR3, the DNA is TGTGCCAGCAGCGTAGGGGCAGATGAAGCTTTCTTT. The chain couples TRBV9 to TRBJ1-1, with D unclear. Germline V gene sequence: CDR1 SGDLS, CDR2 YYNGEE. The V end lost 0 bases, the J end lost 7 bases, and 7 bases lay between the germline ends. The CDR3 has 12 amino acids.

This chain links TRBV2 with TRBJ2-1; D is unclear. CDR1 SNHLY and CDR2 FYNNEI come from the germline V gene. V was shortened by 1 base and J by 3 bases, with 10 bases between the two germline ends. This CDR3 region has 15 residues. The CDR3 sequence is CASSEGPLDYNEQFF. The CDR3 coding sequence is TGTGCCAGCAGTGAAGGTCCCCTCGACTACAATGAGCAGTTCTTC.

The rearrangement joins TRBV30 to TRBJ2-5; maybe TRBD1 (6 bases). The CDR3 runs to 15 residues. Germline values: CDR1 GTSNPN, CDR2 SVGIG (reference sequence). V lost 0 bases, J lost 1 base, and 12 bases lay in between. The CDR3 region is CAWSVPWTAQETQYF. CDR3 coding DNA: TGTGCCTGGAGTGTACCTTGGACAGCCCAAGAGACCCAGTACTTC.

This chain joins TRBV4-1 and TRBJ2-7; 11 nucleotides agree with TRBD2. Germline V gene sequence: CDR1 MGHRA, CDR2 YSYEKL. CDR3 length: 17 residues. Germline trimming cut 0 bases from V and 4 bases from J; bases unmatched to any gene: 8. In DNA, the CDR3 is TGCGCCAGCAGCCAAGAAGGGCTAGCGGGAGGTCCATACGAGCAGTACTTC. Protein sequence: CASSQEGLAGGPYEQYF.

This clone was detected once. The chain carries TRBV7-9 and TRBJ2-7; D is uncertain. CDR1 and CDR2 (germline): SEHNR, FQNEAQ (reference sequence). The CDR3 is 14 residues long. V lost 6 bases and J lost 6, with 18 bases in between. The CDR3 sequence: CASSYWQAATEQYF. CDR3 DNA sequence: TGTGCCAGCAGTTATTGGCAGGCTGCCACCGAGCAGTACTTC.

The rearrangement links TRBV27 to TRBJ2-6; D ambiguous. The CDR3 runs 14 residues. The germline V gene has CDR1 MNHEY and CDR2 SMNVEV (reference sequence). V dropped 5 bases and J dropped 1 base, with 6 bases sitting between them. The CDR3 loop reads CASSQESGANVLTF. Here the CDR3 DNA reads TGTGCCAGCAGTCAAGAGTCTGGGGCCAACGTCCTGACTTTC.

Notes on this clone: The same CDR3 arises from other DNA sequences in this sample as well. CDR3: CASSIGRVYEQYF. The CDR3 DNA reads as TGTGCCAGTAGTATTGGCAGGGTCTACGAGCAGTACTTC. V usage is TRBV19 and J usage is TRBJ2-7; D might be TRBD1 (5 bases). Germline V gene sequence: CDR1 LNHDA, CDR2 SQIVND (reference sequence). V was pared by 3 bases and J by 3 bases, with 9 bases between. This CDR3 comprises 13 residues.

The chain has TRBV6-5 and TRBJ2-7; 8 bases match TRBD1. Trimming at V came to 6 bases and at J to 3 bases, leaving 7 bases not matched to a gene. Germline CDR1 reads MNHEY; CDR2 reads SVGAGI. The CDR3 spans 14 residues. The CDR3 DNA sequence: TGTGCCAGCAGCCCGGACAGGGCCTTCTACGAGCAGTACTTC. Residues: CASSPDRAFYEQYF.

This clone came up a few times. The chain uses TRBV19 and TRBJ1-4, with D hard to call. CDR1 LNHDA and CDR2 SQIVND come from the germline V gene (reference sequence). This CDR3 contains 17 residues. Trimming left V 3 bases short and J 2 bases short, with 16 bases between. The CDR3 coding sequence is TGTGCCAGTAGTATCGGGGTCGGAAGTGGGACTAATGAAAAACTGTTTTTT. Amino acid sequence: CASSIGVGSGTNEKLFF.

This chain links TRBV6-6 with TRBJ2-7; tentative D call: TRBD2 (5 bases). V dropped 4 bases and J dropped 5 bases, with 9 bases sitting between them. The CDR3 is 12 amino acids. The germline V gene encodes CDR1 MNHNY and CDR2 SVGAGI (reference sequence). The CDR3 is CASSWGSDEQYF. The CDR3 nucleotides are TGTGCCAGCAGTTGGGGTAGCGACGAGCAGTACTTC.

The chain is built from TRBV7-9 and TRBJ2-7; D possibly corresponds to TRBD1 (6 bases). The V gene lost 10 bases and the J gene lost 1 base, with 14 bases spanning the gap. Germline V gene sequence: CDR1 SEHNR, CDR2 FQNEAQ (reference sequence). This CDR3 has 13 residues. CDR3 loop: CATRGSASYEQYF. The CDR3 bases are TGTGCCACGAGGGGGAGCGCTTCCTACGAGCAGTACTTC.

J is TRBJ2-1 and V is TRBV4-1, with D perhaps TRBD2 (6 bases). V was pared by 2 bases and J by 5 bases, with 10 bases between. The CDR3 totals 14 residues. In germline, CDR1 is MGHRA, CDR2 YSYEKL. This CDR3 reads CASSQFRTNNEQFF. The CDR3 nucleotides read TGCGCCAGCAGCCAATTCAGGACTAACAATGAGCAGTTCTTC.

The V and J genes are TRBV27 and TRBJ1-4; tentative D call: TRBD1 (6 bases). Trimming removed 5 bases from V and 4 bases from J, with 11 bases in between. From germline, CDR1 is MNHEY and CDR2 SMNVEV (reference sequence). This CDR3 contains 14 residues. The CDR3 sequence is CASSLDRFNEKLFF. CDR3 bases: TGTGCCAGCAGTCTCGACAGGTTTAATGAAAAACTGTTTTTT.

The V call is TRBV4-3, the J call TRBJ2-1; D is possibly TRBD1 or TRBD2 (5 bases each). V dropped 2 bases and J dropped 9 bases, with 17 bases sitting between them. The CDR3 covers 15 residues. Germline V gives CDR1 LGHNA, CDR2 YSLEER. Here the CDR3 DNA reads TGCGCCAGCAGCCAATCGGGACCCAGGGTGGGTGAGCAGTTCTTC. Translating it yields CASSQSGPRVGEQFF.

Written as DNA, the CDR3 is TGTGCCAGCAGCCCCTACAGGGACACCGGGGAGCTGTTTTTT. This gives the protein CASSPYRDTGELFF. This chain joins TRBV9 and TRBJ2-2; the D gene is possibly TRBD1 (6 bases). Germline V CDR1 and CDR2: SGDLS, YYNGEE. V was clipped by 4 bases and J by 3 bases, with 10 bases between them. This CDR3 has 14 amino acids.

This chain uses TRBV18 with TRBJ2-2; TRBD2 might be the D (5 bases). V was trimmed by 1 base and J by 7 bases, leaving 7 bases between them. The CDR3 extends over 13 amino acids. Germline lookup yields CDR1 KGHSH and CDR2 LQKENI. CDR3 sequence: CASSPREHGELFF. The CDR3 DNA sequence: TGTGCCAGCTCACCACGGGAGCACGGGGAGCTGTTTTTT. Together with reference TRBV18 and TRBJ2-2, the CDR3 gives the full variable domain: NAGVMQNPRHLVRRRGQEARLRCSPMKGHSHVYWYRQLPEEGLKFMVYLQKENIIDESGMPKERFSAEFPKEGPSILRIQQVVRGDSAAYFCASSPREHGELFFGEGSRLTVL.

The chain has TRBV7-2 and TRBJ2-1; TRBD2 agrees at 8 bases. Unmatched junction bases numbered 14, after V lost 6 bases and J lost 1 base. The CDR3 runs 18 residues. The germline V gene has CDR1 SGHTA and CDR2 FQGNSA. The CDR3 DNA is TGTGCCAGCAGTAAGGGGAAACTAGCGGCTTTATCCTACAATGAGCAGTTCTTC. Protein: CASSKGKLAALSYNEQFF.

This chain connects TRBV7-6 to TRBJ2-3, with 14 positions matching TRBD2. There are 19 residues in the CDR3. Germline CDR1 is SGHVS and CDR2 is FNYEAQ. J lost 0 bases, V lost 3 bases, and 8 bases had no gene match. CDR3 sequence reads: CASSFIPGLAGESTDTQYF. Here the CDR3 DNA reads TGTGCCAGCAGCTTCATTCCGGGACTAGCGGGGGAAAGCACAGATACGCAGTATTTT.

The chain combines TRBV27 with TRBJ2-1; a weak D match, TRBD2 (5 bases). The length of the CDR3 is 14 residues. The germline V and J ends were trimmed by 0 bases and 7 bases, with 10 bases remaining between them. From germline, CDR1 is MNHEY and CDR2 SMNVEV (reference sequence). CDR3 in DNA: TGTGCCAGCAGTTTATCGGCTAGCCTGAATGAGCAGTTCTTC. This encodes CASSLSASLNEQFF.

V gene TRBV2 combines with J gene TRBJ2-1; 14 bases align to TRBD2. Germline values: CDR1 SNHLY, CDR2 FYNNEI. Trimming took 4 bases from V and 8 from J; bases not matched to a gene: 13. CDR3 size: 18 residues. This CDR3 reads CASSGPGTSGSFIDEQFF. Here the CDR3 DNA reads TGTGCCAGCAGTGGACCCGGGACTAGCGGGAGCTTCATCGATGAGCAGTTCTTC.

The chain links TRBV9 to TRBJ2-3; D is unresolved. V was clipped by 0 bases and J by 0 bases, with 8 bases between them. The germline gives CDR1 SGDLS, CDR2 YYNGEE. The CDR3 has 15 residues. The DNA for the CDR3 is TGTGCCAGCAGCGTAGACGTTGGCAGCACAGATACGCAGTATTTT. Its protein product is CASSVDVGSTDTQYF.

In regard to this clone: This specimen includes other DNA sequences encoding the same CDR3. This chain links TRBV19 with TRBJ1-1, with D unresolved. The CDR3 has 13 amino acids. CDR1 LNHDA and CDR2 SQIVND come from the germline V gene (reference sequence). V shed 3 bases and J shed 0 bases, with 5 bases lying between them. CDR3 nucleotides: TGTGCCAGTAGTATTTTTATGAACACTGAAGCTTTCTTT. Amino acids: CASSIFMNTEAFF. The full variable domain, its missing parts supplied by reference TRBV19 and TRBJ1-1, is DGGITQSPKYLFRKEGQNVTLSCEQNLNHDAMYWYRQDPGQGLRLIYYSQIVNDFQKGDIAEGYSVSREKKESFPLTVTSAQKNPTAFYLCASSIFMNTEAFFGQGTRLTVV.

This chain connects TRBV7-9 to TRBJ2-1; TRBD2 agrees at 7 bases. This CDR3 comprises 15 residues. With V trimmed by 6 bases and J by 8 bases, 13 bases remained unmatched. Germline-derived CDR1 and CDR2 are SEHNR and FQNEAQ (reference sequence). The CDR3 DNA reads TGTGCCAGCAGAGGTGCGGGAGCCCATTTGGATGAGCAGTTCTTC. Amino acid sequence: CASRGAGAHLDEQFF.

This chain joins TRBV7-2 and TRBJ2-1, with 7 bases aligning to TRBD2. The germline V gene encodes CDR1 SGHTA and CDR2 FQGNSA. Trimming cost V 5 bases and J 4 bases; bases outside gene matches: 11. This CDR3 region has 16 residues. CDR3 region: CASSPWFWREYNEQFF. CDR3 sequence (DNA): TGTGCCAGCAGCCCGTGGTTTTGGCGGGAGTACAATGAGCAGTTCTTC.